The clone carrying this TCR beta chain was observed a few times. The data derive from a study of human T cells and chemical hapten exposure. Turning to the study itself: In the approximately 24-week study, patients were dosed weekly with diphenylcyclopropenone on the scalp throughout.

A single record per CDR3 protein comes from TCRdb applying MiXCR to the RACE reads. The repertoire holds some 88,000 distinct CDR3 sequences, with approximately 11% as singletons. The J segment lost 9 bases and the V segment lost 6 bases, leaving 10 bases of the junction unmatched. This CDR3 contains 14 residues. Time point noted: patch test 2, 6 weeks after DPC sensitization. Treatment given: therapeutic diphenylcyclopropenone sensitization with weekly scalp DPC. Sequencing was performed on whole blood, taken in connection with sensitization to the hapten diphenylcyclopropenone (DPC). This TCR was recovered from a man aged 35-49 years with alopecia areata. Some clones in this sample may be carry-over from other donors' samples. This sequence joins TRBV12-3 or TRBV12-4 and TRBJ2-3, with 9 bases aligning to TRBD2. In DNA, the CDR3 is TGTGCCAGCAGCCCGACTAGCGGTGTGAAAACGCAGTATTTT. It encodes CASSPTSGVKTQYF.